The 27 T cell receptor beta chains presented below share a single source sample, sequenced in a study of blood T cell repertoires in COVID-19. Here immunoSEQ multiplex PCR was the method, and the copy in TCRdb shows in-frame clones only, minus some. The repertoire holds roughly 180,000 clones, with almost 85% as singletons. Sequenced sample: peripheral blood. The receptor set was obtained from a middle-aged man who had recovered from COVID-19.

This clone was seen a single time. The chain combines TRBV5-4 with TRBJ1-5, with 8 positions matching TRBD1. The junction had 5 bases not matched to a gene; V was cut back by 2 bases and J by 4 bases. CDR1 and CDR2 from the germline V gene are SGHNT and YYREEE (reference sequence). This CDR3 has 15 residues. CDR3: CASSFDRGRNQPQHF. Written as DNA, the CDR3 is TGTGCCAGCAGCTTCGACAGGGGACGTAATCAGCCCCAGCATTTT. The complete variable domain, with remaining parts taken from reference TRBV5-4 and TRBJ1-5, reads ETGVTQSPTHLIKTRGQQVTLRCSSQSGHNTVSWYQQALGQGPQFIFQYYREEENGRGNFPPRFSGLQFPNYSSELNVNALELDDSALYLCASSFDRGRNQPQHFGDGTRLSIL.

The chain carries TRBV5-5 and TRBJ2-3; 9 bases are shared with TRBD1. V gave up 4 bases and J gave up 3 bases; unmatched junction bases: 3. CDR1 SGHKS and CDR2 YYEKEE come from the germline V gene (reference sequence). This CDR3 is 14 amino acids long. The DNA of the CDR3 is TGTGCCAGCAGCGGGACAGGGAAGACAGATACGCAGTATTTT. Protein product: CASSGTGKTDTQYF.

This chain joins TRBV25-1 and TRBJ2-7; 8 bases are shared with TRBD1. Trimming took 8 bases from V and 4 from J; bases not matched to a gene: 10. CDR1 and CDR2 (germline): MGHDK, SYGVNS. The CDR3 sequence is 14 residues long. CDR3 sequence (DNA): TGTGCCAGCTCGAAGACAGGGGTGTTATACGAGCAGTACTTC. Translating gives CASSKTGVLYEQYF.

The V gene is TRBV6-5, the J gene TRBJ2-3; D may be TRBD1 (6 bases). Trimming removed 0 bases at V and 5 bases at J, with 9 bases between. The CDR3 sequence is 14 residues long. Germline V gene data show CDR1 as MNHEY and CDR2 as SVGAGI. In DNA form, the CDR3 reads TGTGCCAGCAGTTACTCATCCAGGGGAGATACGCAGTATTTT. It translates to CASSYSSRGDTQYF.

The chain employs TRBV30 and TRBJ2-7, with D perhaps TRBD2 (6 bases). The V end was cut by 3 bases, the J end by 5 bases, with 17 bases between. From germline, CDR1 is GTSNPN and CDR2 SVGIG (reference sequence). This CDR3 has 14 amino acids. CDR3 in DNA: TGTGCCTGGAGCCAAGGGGCGGGGAGGCACGAGCAGTACTTC. Amino acid sequence: CAWSQGAGRHEQYF.

The J gene is TRBJ2-1, the V gene TRBV10-3; 8 bases fit TRBD2. J gave up 4 bases and V 4 bases, and 3 bases lay outside the gene matches. CDR3 length equals 14 residues. Germline-derived CDR1 and CDR2 are ENHRY and SYGVKD. CDR3 coding DNA: TGTGCCATCAGTGCGGGGGGGCGATACAATGAGCAGTTCTTC. This translates into CAISAGGRYNEQFF.

This clone came up once. This chain joins TRBV5-4 and TRBJ2-7; D possibly corresponds to TRBD2 (5 bases). Germline V gives CDR1 SGHNT, CDR2 YYREEE (reference sequence). This CDR3 spans 15 amino acids. V was clipped by 0 bases and J by 3 bases, with 13 bases between them. CDR3 bases: TGTGCCAGCAGCTTGGCCGGGCGGGTAAGCTACGAGCAGTACTTC. Translated: CASSLAGRVSYEQYF.

This clone was recorded once. The rearrangement links TRBV5-6 to TRBJ1-2, with TRBD1 as a possible D gene (5 bases). This CDR3 contains 17 residues. Per germline, CDR1 SGHDT and CDR2 YYEEEE. V dropped 3 bases and J dropped 4 bases, with 22 bases sitting between them. In DNA form, the CDR3 reads TGTGCCAGCAGCTATGGAGGCGGGACCTCGTCGACCTATGGCTACACCTTC. Protein: CASSYGGGTSSTYGYTF.

This clone occurred once. This chain uses TRBV28 with TRBJ2-1, with 8 bases that match TRBD1. Trimming cost V 2 bases and J 15 bases; bases outside gene matches: 9. This CDR3 is 13 amino acids long. CDR1 and CDR2 (germline): MDHEN, SYDVKM. CDR3 sequence: CASSLAQGGPGFF. Written as DNA, the CDR3 is TGTGCCAGCAGTTTAGCACAGGGGGGCCCCGGGTTCTTC. The full variable domain, with the rest looked up from reference TRBV28 and TRBJ2-1, is DVKVTQSSRYLVKRTGEKVFLECVQDMDHENMFWYRQDPGLGLRLIYFSYDVKMKEKGDIPEGYSVSREKKERFSLILESASTNQTSMYLCASSLAQGGPGFFGPGTRLTVL.

Here the CDR3 reads CASSPTQVPGLGETQYF. The DNA for the CDR3 is TGTGCCAGCAGCCCCACACAAGTTCCAGGGCTGGGGGAGACCCAGTACTTC. The chain combines TRBV27 with TRBJ2-5; possible D gene TRBD1, 5 bases. The CDR3 spans 17 residues. The V end was cut by 6 bases, the J end by 5 bases, with 25 bases between. Germline CDR1 MNHEY, CDR2 SMNVEV (reference sequence).

This clone was picked up a small number of times. This chain connects TRBV18 to TRBJ1-2, with 8 bases identical to TRBD1. CDR3 length: 13 residues. The germline V gene has CDR1 KGHSH and CDR2 LQKENI. V gave up 3 bases and J gave up 8 bases; unmatched junction bases: 5. CDR3 bases: TGTGCCAGCTCACCGGACAGGGCGAAAGGCTACACCTTC. Translated: CASSPDRAKGYTF.

This chain connects TRBV28 to TRBJ2-5; 7 positions agree with TRBD2. The CDR3 contains 15 residues. The V gene end was trimmed by 3 bases and the J gene end by 5 bases; junction bases not matched to a gene: 9. CDR1 is MDHEN and CDR2 is SYDVKM in the germline V gene. The CDR3 DNA reads as TGTGCCAGCAGTTTCGTCGGGGGAGGGCCGGAGACCCAGTACTTC. This sequence encodes CASSFVGGGPETQYF.

Only one count was recorded for this clone. This chain connects TRBV10-2 to TRBJ2-5; D uncertain. Germline loops: CDR1 WSHSY, CDR2 SAAADI. The germline V and J ends were trimmed by 0 bases and 2 bases, with 10 bases remaining between them. The CDR3 loop spans 15 amino acids. Written as DNA, the CDR3 is TGCGCCAGCAGTGAGTCTGGGCCTAAGCAAGAGACCCAGTACTTC. It yields the protein CASSESGPKQETQYF.

The chain has TRBV20-1 and TRBJ2-7; 12 bases map to TRBD1. Germline V gene lookup returns CDR1 DFQATT and CDR2 SNEGSKA (reference sequence). With 3 bases clipped from V and 2 bases from J, the junction kept 11 bases outside the gene matches. The CDR3 extends over 17 amino acids. As DNA, the CDR3 is TGCAGTGCTAGTGTCCCGGGACAGGGGGCGAAACCCTACGAGCAGTACTTC. Translating gives CSASVPGQGAKPYEQYF.

V is TRBV19 and J is TRBJ1-1; TRBD1 matches at 9 bases. The germline CDR1 and CDR2 sequences are LNHDA and SQIVND (reference sequence). CDR3 length equals 14 residues. V was clipped by 7 bases and J by 7 bases; unmatched bases: 10. In DNA form, the CDR3 reads TGTGCCAGTACCAAGGACAGGGGATTTGATGAAGCTTTCTTT. Translating gives CASTKDRGFDEAFF.

This chain connects TRBV19 to TRBJ1-1; a weak D match, TRBD1 (5 bases). This CDR3 has 14 amino acids. The V end was cut by 7 bases, the J end by 1 base, with 13 bases between. In germline, CDR1 is LNHDA, CDR2 SQIVND (reference sequence). The CDR3: CASIPGGANTEAFF. In nucleotides, the CDR3 is TGTGCCAGTATCCCTGGAGGGGCGAACACTGAAGCTTTCTTT. The full variable domain, its missing parts supplied by reference TRBV19 and TRBJ1-1, is DGGITQSPKYLFRKEGQNVTLSCEQNLNHDAMYWYRQDPGQGLRLIYYSQIVNDFQKGDIAEGYSVSREKKESFPLTVTSAQKNPTAFYLCASIPGGANTEAFFGQGTRLTVV.

In this sample, this clone turned up once. The chain links TRBV25-1 to TRBJ2-7, with a tentative D call TRBD1 (6 bases). CDR1 is MGHDK, CDR2 SYGVNS, per germline. V was shortened by 7 bases and J by 4 bases, with 8 bases between the two germline ends. CDR3 size: 11 residues. The CDR3 coding sequence is TGTGCCAGCAAAAGGGGGTACGAGCAGTACTTC. Translation: CASKRGYEQYF.

The chain combines TRBV14 with TRBJ1-5, with 9 bases aligning to TRBD1. The CDR3 is 16 amino acids. J lost 0 bases, V lost 10 bases, and 10 bases had no gene match. The germline V gene has CDR1 SGHDN and CDR2 FVKESK. For the CDR3, the DNA is TGTGCCACCAACTGGAGGGGACAGGGTAGCAATCAGCCCCAGCATTTT. Translated: CATNWRGQGSNQPQHF.

V usage is TRBV12-5 and J usage is TRBJ2-1; D is perhaps TRBD1 (5 bases). Germline V gives CDR1 LGHNT, CDR2 FRNRAP. CDR3 length: 16 residues. Trimming removed 5 bases at V and 10 bases at J, with 24 bases between. This CDR3 is CASGHRIREGSREQFF. CDR3 nucleotide sequence: TGTGCTAGTGGTCACCGTATCAGGGAAGGTTCAAGGGAGCAGTTCTTC. Full variable domain (outside the CDR3, taken from reference TRBV12-5 and TRBJ2-1): DARVTQTPRHKVTEMGQEVTMRCQPILGHNTVFWYRQTMMQGLELLAYFRNRAPLDDSGMPKDRFSAEMPDATLATLKIQPSEPRDSAVYFCASGHRIREGSREQFFGPGTRLTVL.

The genes are TRBV3-1 (or the pseudogene TRBV3-2) and TRBJ2-2; D may be TRBD2 (7 bases). Trimming took off 1 base at V and 4 bases at J, with 13 bases between the two ends. Germline assignment: CDR1 LGHDT and CDR2 YNNKEL (reference sequence). The CDR3 has 16 residues. The CDR3 DNA reads as TGTGCCAGCAGCCAAGGTTCGGGGGGCCGCACCGGGGAGCTGTTTTTT. Protein sequence: CASSQGSGGRTGELFF.

The CDR3 DNA reads as TGTGCCAGCAGTCAACCCGCGGGAGTTCCCTGGGCCAAAAACATTCAGTACTTC. Encoded protein: CASSQPAGVPWAKNIQYF. V gene TRBV27 combines with J gene TRBJ2-4; 7 positions agree with TRBD2. The CDR3 covers 18 residues. Germline CDR1 MNHEY, CDR2 SMNVEV (reference sequence). V shed 5 bases, J shed 1 base, and the junction held 14 bases outside the gene matches.

This clone was counted a few times. The chain employs TRBV6-4 and TRBJ2-7; 7 bases fit TRBD2. V was pared by 6 bases and J by 0 bases, with 5 bases of the junction left unmatched. From germline, CDR1 is MRHNA and CDR2 SNTAGT. The CDR3 extends over 14 amino acids. Written as DNA, the CDR3 is TGTGCCAGCAGGCCCGCTAGCGGCTCCTACGAGCAGTACTTC. Translating it yields CASRPASGSYEQYF.

The chain is built from TRBV28 and TRBJ2-5, with 8 bases matching TRBD1. Trimming at V came to 4 bases and at J to 5 bases, leaving 6 bases not matched to a gene. CDR1 and CDR2 from the germline V gene are MDHEN and SYDVKM. CDR3 length: 14 residues. The CDR3 region is CASSSRTGWETQYF. CDR3 DNA sequence: TGTGCCAGCAGTTCCCGGACAGGGTGGGAGACCCAGTACTTC.

The CDR3 region is CTSSQESFGGNSYEQYF. In DNA form, the CDR3 reads TGCACCAGCAGCCAAGAGTCGTTCGGCGGGAACTCCTACGAGCAGTACTTC. This chain joins TRBV1 and TRBJ2-7; no DNA check was done on the table's D call, TRBD2. TRBV1 is noted as a pseudogene. The CDR3 spans 17 residues.

The rearrangement uses TRBV27 and TRBJ1-6, with 8 bases lining up with TRBD1. From germline, CDR1 is MNHEY and CDR2 SMNVEV (reference sequence). This CDR3 contains 18 residues. V lost 5 bases and J lost 0; bases outside the gene matches: 9. CDR3 DNA sequence: TGTGCCAGCAGTGGATATCGGACAGGGAGCTCCTATAATTCACCCCTCCACTTT. Amino acids: CASSGYRTGSSYNSPLHF.

The V and J genes are TRBV19 and TRBJ1-1, with D hard to call. Germline CDR1 and CDR2: LNHDA and SQIVND (reference sequence). Trimming stripped 5 bases from V and 0 bases from J, with 10 bases between. This CDR3 is built from 14 residues. The CDR3 nucleotides read TGTGCCAGTAGTTCGATGTACATGAACACTGAAGCTTTCTTT. Amino acid sequence: CASSSMYMNTEAFF.

The chain couples TRBV18 to TRBJ2-1; 7 bases line up with TRBD1. The V segment lost 5 bases and the J segment 3 bases; nucleotides outside the gene matches: 7. The CDR3 runs to 15 residues. Germline V gene lookup returns CDR1 KGHSH and CDR2 LQKENI. The CDR3 nucleotides read TGTGCCAGCTCATTATCCGGGACAGACTACAATGAGCAGTTCTTC. Protein sequence: CASSLSGTDYNEQFF.